The entry below gives a single T cell receptor (beta chain) sequence along with its context. From germline, CDR1 is SGHRS and CDR2 YFSETQ. The length of the CDR3 is 14 residues. V lost 5 bases and J lost 4, with 16 bases in between. Here immunoSEQ multiplex PCR was the method, and the copy in TCRdb shows in-frame clones only, minus some. The sample records 15,000 or so clones, roughly 96% being singletons. The source of the sample is a study of a mutant IDH1 vaccine in newly diagnosed glioma. The time point here: baseline, week 1 (first vaccination visit). As to treatment: pre-vaccination baseline after standard-of-care therapy.

This specimen was peripheral blood mononuclear cells (PBMCs), taken from a glioma patient treated with radiotherapy, temozolomide or both. The chain employs TRBV5-1 and TRBJ2-7; D is uncertain. This clonotype was sampled from a woman between 18 and 29 years old with glioma. Some clones in this sample may be carry-over from other donors' samples. In DNA, the CDR3 is TGCGCCAGCAGTGGAACAGCTCATGCGTACGAGCAGTACTTC. Translated: CASSGTAHAYEQYF. Variable domain in full (rest from reference TRBV5-1 and TRBJ2-7): KAGVTQTPRYLIKTRGQQVTLSCSPISGHRSVSWYQQTPGQGLQFLFEYFSETQRNKGNFPGRFSGRQFSNSRSEMNVSTLELGDSALYLCASSGTAHAYEQYFGPGTRLTVT.